These 3 T cell receptor beta chains were all obtained from the same sample, sequenced in a study of T cell repertoires in cytomegalovirus infection. MiXCR, run by TCRdb on the reads, gives a single entry per CDR3 protein. The profile shows roughly 640,000 distinct CDR3 sequences, 20% to 25% of them singletons. The sample comprised CD8+ T cells from PBMCs. Receptor source: a human donor in good health (CMV status not recorded). Some clones in this sample may be carry-over from other donors' samples.

This clonotype was observed many times. V usage is TRBV28 and J usage is TRBJ2-3, with 10 bases that match TRBD1. This CDR3 is built from 18 residues. Trimming removed 1 base from V and 1 base from J; junction bases left unmatched: 8. CDR1 MDHEN and CDR2 SYDVKM come from the germline V gene. The CDR3 sequence is CASSLLLGTGDRTDTQYF. The CDR3 DNA is TGTGCCAGCAGTTTATTACTCGGGACAGGGGATCGCACAGATACGCAGTATTTT.

This chain connects TRBV15 to TRBJ1-1; D perhaps matches TRBD1 (5 bases). Germline CDR1 and CDR2: LNHNV and YYDKDF (reference sequence). The CDR3 has 12 amino acids. Trimming shortened V by 6 bases and J by 3 bases, and 8 bases separated the two germline ends. In nucleotides, the CDR3 is TGTGCCACCAGGGCCAGGGACACTGAAGCTTTCTTT. Protein: CATRARDTEAFF.

The chain has TRBV7-9 and TRBJ2-2, with 10 nucleotides matching TRBD1. CDR1 SEHNR and CDR2 FQNEAQ come from the germline V gene (reference sequence). The CDR3 consists of 17 residues. Germline trimming cut 5 bases from V and 2 bases from J; bases unmatched to any gene: 8. CDR3: CASSQTTGGLNTGELFF. CDR3 coding DNA: TGTGCCAGCAGCCAAACGACAGGGGGCCTCAACACCGGGGAGCTGTTTTTT.